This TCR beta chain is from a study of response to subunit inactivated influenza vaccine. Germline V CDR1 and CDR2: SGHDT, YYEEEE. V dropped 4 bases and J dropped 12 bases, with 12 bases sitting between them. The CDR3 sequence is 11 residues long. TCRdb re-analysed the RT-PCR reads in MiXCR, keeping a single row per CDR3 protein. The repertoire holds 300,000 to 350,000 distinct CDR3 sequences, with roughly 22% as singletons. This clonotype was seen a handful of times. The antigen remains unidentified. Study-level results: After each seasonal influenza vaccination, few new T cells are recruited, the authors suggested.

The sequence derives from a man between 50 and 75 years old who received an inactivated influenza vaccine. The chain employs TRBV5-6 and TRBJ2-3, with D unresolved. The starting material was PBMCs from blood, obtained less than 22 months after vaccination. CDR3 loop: CASSQGSAQYF. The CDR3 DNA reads TGTGCCAGCAGCCAAGGGTCAGCTCAGTATTTT.